The T cell receptor beta chain described here comes from a study of T cell responses to AZD1222 COVID-19 vaccine. The wider study: Pooled samples include second doses given at about 4 or 12 weeks.

The method was immunoSEQ multiplex PCR; TCRdb's version includes in-frame clones alone and lacks a portion of them. The table lists some 110,000 clones, roughly nine tenths of them singletons. V lost 0 bases and J 7 bases, leaving 2 bases between the germline ends. Germline CDR1 is SGHRS and CDR2 is YFSETQ. The CDR3 is 11 amino acids. Points from the study as a whole: Clonal diversity was possibly underestimated, and the donors were mostly white British, with more females. Nearly half of spike-specific TCRs reportedly target unmutated variant regions. Spike-specific TCR repertoires showed rising breadth and depth after two AZD1222 doses.

A word on this clone: The target antigen is unknown. Additional DNA sequences in this sample encode the identical CDR3.

The sequencing used peripheral blood, collected on day 0 of AZD1222 vaccination. This TCR derives from an adult in good health. The chain joins TRBV5-1 to TRBJ2-1; D ambiguous. This CDR3 is CASSLGNEQFF. CDR3 DNA: TGCGCCAGCAGCTTGGGGAATGAGCAGTTCTTC.